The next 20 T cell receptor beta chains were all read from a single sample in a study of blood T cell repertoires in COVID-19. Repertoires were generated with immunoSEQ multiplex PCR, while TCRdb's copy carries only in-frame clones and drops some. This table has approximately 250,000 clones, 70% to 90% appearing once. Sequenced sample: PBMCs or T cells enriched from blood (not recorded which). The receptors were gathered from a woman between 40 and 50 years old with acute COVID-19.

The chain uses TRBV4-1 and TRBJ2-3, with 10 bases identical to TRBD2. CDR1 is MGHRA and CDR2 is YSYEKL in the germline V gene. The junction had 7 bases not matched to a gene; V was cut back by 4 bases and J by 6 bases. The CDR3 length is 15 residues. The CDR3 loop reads CASSRLSGGADTQYF. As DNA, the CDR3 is TGCGCCAGCAGCCGCCTGAGCGGGGGGGCCGATACGCAGTATTTT.

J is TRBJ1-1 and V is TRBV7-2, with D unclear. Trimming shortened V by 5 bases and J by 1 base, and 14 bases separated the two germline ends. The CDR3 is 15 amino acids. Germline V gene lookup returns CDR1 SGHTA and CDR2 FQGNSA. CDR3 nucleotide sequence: TGTGCCAGCAGCCCCTTCGTAACTGGGAACACTGAAGCTTTCTTT. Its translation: CASSPFVTGNTEAFF.

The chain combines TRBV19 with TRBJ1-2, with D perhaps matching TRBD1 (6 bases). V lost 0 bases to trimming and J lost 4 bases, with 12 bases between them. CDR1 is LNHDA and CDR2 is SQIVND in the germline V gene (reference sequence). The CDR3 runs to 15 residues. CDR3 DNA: TGTGCCAGTAGTATAGAGCAGGGGATCGGCTATGGCTACACCTTC. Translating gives CASSIEQGIGYGYTF.

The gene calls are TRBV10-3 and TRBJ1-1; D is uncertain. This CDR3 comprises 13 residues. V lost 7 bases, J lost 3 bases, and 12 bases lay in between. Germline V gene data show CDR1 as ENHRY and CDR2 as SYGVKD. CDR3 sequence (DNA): TGTGCCATCACCGGGTCAGCGTACACTGAAGCTTTCTTT. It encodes CAITGSAYTEAFF.

The CDR3 reads CATSEGGDRQPQHF. The CDR3 DNA is TGTGCCACCAGTGAGGGAGGGGATCGTCAGCCCCAGCATTTT. The rearrangement links TRBV24-1 to TRBJ1-5, with D perhaps matching TRBD1 (5 bases). This CDR3 has 14 amino acids. V shed 4 bases and J shed 6 bases, with 12 bases lying between them. Germline lookup yields CDR1 KGHDR and CDR2 SFDVKD.

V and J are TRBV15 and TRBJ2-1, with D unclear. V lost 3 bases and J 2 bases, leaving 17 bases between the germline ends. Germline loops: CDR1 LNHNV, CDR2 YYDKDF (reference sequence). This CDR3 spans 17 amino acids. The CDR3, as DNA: TGTGCCACCAGCAGCCAATCTAGTGCCGGCCCCTACAATGAGCAGTTCTTC. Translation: CATSSQSSAGPYNEQFF.

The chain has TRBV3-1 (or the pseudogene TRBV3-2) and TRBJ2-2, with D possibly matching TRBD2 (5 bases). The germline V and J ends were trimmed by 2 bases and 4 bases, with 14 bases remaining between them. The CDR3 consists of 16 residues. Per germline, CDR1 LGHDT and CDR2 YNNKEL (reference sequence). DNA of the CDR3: TGTGCCAGCAGCCAACCTGACGGGGTAGGCACCGGGGAGCTGTTTTTT. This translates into CASSQPDGVGTGELFF.

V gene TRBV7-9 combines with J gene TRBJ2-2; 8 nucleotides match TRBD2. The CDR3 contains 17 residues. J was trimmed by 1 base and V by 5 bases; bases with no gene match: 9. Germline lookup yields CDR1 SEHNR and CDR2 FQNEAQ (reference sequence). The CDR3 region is CASSHRAGGLNTGELFF. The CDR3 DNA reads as TGTGCCAGCAGCCATAGGGCGGGGGGCCTGAACACCGGGGAGCTGTTTTTT.

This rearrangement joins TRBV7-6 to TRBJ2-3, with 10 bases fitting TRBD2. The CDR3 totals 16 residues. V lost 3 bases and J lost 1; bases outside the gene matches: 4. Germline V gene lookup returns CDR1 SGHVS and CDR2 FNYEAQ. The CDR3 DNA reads TGTGCCAGCAGCTTCGCCGGGACTAGCGGCACAGATACGCAGTATTTT. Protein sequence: CASSFAGTSGTDTQYF.

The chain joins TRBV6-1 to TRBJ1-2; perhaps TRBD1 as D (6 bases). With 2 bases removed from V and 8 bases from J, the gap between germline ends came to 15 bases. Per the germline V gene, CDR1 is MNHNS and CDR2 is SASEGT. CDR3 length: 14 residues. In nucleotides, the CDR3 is TGTGCCAGCAGTGAATGGGGGCAGGCTAGAGGCTACACCTTC. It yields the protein CASSEWGQARGYTF.

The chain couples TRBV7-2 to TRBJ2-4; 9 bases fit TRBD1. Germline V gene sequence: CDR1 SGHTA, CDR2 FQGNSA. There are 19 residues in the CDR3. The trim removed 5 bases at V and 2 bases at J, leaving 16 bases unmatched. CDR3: CASSPDGTGYQGTKNIQYF. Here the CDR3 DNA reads TGTGCCAGCAGCCCCGATGGGACAGGGTATCAGGGAACCAAAAACATTCAGTACTTC.

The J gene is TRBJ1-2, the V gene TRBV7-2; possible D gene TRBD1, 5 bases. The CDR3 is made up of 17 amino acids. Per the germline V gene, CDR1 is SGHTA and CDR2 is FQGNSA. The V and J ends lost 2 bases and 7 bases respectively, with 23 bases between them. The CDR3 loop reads CASSLFFPGEKEVGYTF. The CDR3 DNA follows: TGTGCCAGCAGCTTATTCTTCCCGGGGGAAAAGGAGGTTGGCTACACCTTC.

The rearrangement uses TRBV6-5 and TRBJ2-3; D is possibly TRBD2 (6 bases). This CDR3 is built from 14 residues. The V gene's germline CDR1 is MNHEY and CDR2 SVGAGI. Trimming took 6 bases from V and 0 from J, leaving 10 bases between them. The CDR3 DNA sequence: TGTGCCAGCAGCTTAGCGGACAGCACAGATACGCAGTATTTT. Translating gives CASSLADSTDTQYF.

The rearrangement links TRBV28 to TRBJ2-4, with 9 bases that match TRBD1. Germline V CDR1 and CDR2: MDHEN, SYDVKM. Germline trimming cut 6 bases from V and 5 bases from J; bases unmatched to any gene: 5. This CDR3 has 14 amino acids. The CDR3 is CASRSTGGQNIQYF. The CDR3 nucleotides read TGTGCCAGCAGATCTACAGGGGGCCAAAACATTCAGTACTTC.

DNA of the CDR3: TGTGCCAGCAGCGGCGGACAGGGGGATACGCAGTATTTT. This gives the protein CASSGGQGDTQYF. V and J are TRBV9 and TRBJ2-3, with TRBD1 matching over 9 bases. This CDR3 is 13 amino acids long. With 3 bases clipped from V and 6 bases from J, the junction kept 2 bases outside the gene matches. Germline values: CDR1 SGDLS, CDR2 YYNGEE.

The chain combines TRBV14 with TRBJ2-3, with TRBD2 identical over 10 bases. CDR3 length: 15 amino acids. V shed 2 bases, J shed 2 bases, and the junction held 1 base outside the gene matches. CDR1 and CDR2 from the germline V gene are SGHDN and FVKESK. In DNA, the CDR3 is TGTGCCAGCAGCCAACTAGCGGGAGACACAGATACGCAGTATTTT. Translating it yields CASSQLAGDTDTQYF.

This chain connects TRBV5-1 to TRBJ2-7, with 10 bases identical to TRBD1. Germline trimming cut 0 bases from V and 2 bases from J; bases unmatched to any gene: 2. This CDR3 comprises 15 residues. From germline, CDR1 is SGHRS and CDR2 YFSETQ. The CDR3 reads CASSLAGTGAYEQYF. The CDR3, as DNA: TGCGCCAGCAGCTTGGCCGGGACAGGGGCCTACGAGCAGTACTTC.

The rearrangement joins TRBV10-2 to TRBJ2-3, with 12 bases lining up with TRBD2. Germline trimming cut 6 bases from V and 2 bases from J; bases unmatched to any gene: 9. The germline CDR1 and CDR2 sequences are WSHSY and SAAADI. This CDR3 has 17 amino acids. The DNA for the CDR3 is TGCGCCAGCAGGGAGCCGAGACTAGCGGGGGCCACAGATACGCAGTATTTT. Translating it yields CASREPRLAGATDTQYF.

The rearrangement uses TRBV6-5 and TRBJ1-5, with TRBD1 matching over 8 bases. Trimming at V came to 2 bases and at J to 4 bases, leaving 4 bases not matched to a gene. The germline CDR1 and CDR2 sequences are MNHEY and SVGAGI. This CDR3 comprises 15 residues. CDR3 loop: CASSYRWTGNQPQHF. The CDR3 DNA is TGTGCCAGCAGTTACAGGTGGACAGGGAATCAGCCCCAGCATTTT.

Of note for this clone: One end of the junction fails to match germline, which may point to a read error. The CDR3 DNA sequence: TGTGCCAGCAGAGACTTAGTCTTTGAGGGACTAGCGGGAGTTGGGGCCGGGGAGCTGTTTTTT. It is translated as CASRDLVFEGLAGVGAGELFF. This chain joins TRBV6-4 and TRBJ2-2; 14 bases are a match to TRBD2. This CDR3 comprises 21 residues. The germline V gene encodes CDR1 MRHNA and CDR2 SNTAGT.